This is a list of T cell receptor beta chains from one sample in a study of T cell responses to AZD1222 COVID-19 vaccine. Data came from immunoSEQ multiplex PCR; TCRdb stores just in-frame clones and leaves some out. The sample lists tens of thousands of clones, roughly nine tenths occurring once. This specimen was peripheral blood, taken 28 days after the second AZD1222 dose. These receptors were obtained from an adult who received the AZD1222 COVID-19 vaccine. Both conserved end residues are part of each CDR3. The order of the fields is V gene, J gene, D gene, clone size, CDR3 protein, CDR3 DNA. The D gene is left open where the match is weak. Size is stated for part of the rows, as once, few or many counts, or as a class when the clone is expanded.

V gene: TRBV5-8
J gene: TRBJ2-7
D gene: -
clone size: -
CDR3 protein: CASSSRGRGGEQYF
CDR3 DNA: TGTGCCAGCAGTTCTAGAGGCAGGGGAGGGGAGCAGTACTTC

V gene: TRBV19
J gene: TRBJ2-3
D gene: -
clone size: -
CDR3 protein: CASSIARPTDTQYF
CDR3 DNA: TGTGCCAGTAGTATAGCGCGCCCCACAGATACGCAGTATTTT

V gene: TRBV19
J gene: TRBJ2-7
D gene: TRBD1
clone size: -
CDR3 protein: CASSTTGFSEQYF
CDR3 DNA: TGTGCCAGTAGTACGACAGGGTTTTCCGAGCAGTACTTC

V gene: TRBV11-2
J gene: TRBJ1-2
D gene: -
clone size: -
CDR3 protein: CASSLDKSGYTF
CDR3 DNA: TGTGCCAGCAGCTTAGATAAGTCCGGCTACACCTTC

V gene: TRBV11-1
J gene: TRBJ1-2
D gene: TRBD1
clone size: once
CDR3 protein: CASSRTGGTGYTF
CDR3 DNA: TGTGCCAGCAGCCGGACAGGGGGGACTGGCTACACCTTC

V gene: TRBV7-2
J gene: TRBJ1-1
D gene: -
clone size: -
CDR3 protein: CASSLALGDSEAFF
CDR3 DNA: TGTGCCAGCAGCTTAGCGCTCGGTGATTCTGAAGCTTTCTTT

V gene: TRBV2
J gene: TRBJ2-2
D gene: -
clone size: -
CDR3 protein: CASSERAVRGPTSAGELFF
CDR3 DNA: TGTGCCAGCAGTGAAAGGGCGGTGAGGGGACCCACGAGCGCCGGGGAGCTGTTTTTT

V gene: TRBV5-1
J gene: TRBJ1-5
D gene: -
clone size: -
CDR3 protein: CASSLEGRANQPQHF
CDR3 DNA: TGCGCCAGCAGCTTGGAGGGGCGGGCCAATCAGCCCCAGCATTTT

V gene: TRBV5-4
J gene: TRBJ2-2
D gene: TRBD1
clone size: -
CDR3 protein: CASRRTGANTGELFF
CDR3 DNA: TGTGCCAGCAGGCGGACAGGGGCGAACACCGGGGAGCTGTTTTTT

V gene: TRBV19
J gene: TRBJ2-1
D gene: TRBD1
clone size: -
CDR3 protein: CASSSRQGIRSYNEQFF
CDR3 DNA: TGTGCCAGTAGTAGTCGACAGGGAATTCGGTCCTACAATGAGCAGTTCTTC

V gene: TRBV6-2/TRBV6-3
J gene: TRBJ2-7
D gene: TRBD1
clone size: -
CDR3 protein: CASSYPGQGAYEQYF
CDR3 DNA: TGTGCCAGCAGTTACCCTGGACAGGGGGCCTACGAGCAGTACTTC

V gene: TRBV6-1
J gene: TRBJ2-7
D gene: -
clone size: -
CDR3 protein: CASSEGSEQYF
CDR3 DNA: TGTGCCAGCAGTGAGGGGTCCGAGCAGTACTTC

V gene: TRBV7-3
J gene: TRBJ1-1
D gene: -
clone size: -
CDR3 protein: CASSNDPNTEAFF
CDR3 DNA: TGTGCCAGCAGCAACGACCCGAACACTGAAGCTTTCTTT

V gene: TRBV7-6
J gene: TRBJ2-7
D gene: TRBD2
clone size: -
CDR3 protein: CASSQFSGGEDEQYF
CDR3 DNA: TGTGCCAGCAGTCAATTTAGCGGGGGAGAGGACGAGCAGTACTTC

V gene: TRBV2
J gene: TRBJ1-2
D gene: TRBD1
clone size: -
CDR3 protein: CASSPGQGSGYTF
CDR3 DNA: TGTGCCAGCAGCCCAGGACAGGGAAGTGGCTACACCTTC

V gene: TRBV9
J gene: TRBJ2-5
D gene: -
clone size: -
CDR3 protein: CASSVGTGQETQYF
CDR3 DNA: TGTGCCAGCAGCGTAGGGACCGGACAAGAGACCCAGTACTTC

V gene: TRBV15
J gene: TRBJ1-5
D gene: -
clone size: -
CDR3 protein: CATPGPQHF
CDR3 DNA: TGTGCCACCCCGGGGCCCCAGCATTTT

V gene: TRBV2
J gene: TRBJ2-2
D gene: -
clone size: -
CDR3 protein: CASRGDGGAGGELFF
CDR3 DNA: TGTGCCAGCAGGGGAGACGGGGGAGCAGGCGGGGAGCTGTTTTTT

V gene: TRBV5-1
J gene: TRBJ2-1
D gene: TRBD1
clone size: -
CDR3 protein: CASSRDSHNEQFF
CDR3 DNA: TGCGCCAGCAGCCGGGACAGCCACAATGAGCAGTTCTTC

V gene: TRBV6-5
J gene: TRBJ1-4
D gene: -
clone size: once
CDR3 protein: CASSRAGTLPEKLFF
CDR3 DNA: TGTGCCAGCAGTCGTGCCGGGACTCTGCCCGAAAAACTGTTTTTT

V gene: TRBV27
J gene: TRBJ2-7
D gene: -
clone size: -
CDR3 protein: CASRGLYEQYF
CDR3 DNA: TGTGCCAGCCGGGGTCTCTACGAGCAGTACTTC

V gene: TRBV6-5
J gene: TRBJ2-3
D gene: -
clone size: -
CDR3 protein: CASSSTGTHTQYF
CDR3 DNA: TGTGCCAGCAGTTCGACGGGGACCCATACGCAGTATTTT

V gene: TRBV10-1
J gene: TRBJ2-4
D gene: TRBD1
clone size: once
CDR3 protein: CASRTIHRGRYIQYF
CDR3 DNA: TGCGCCAGCAGGACGATTCACAGGGGAAGGTACATTCAGTACTTC

V gene: TRBV15
J gene: TRBJ2-3
D gene: TRBD2
clone size: once
CDR3 protein: CATSRSVAGNTDTQYF
CDR3 DNA: TGTGCCACCAGCAGGAGCGTAGCGGGGAACACAGATACGCAGTATTTT

V gene: TRBV27
J gene: TRBJ2-7
D gene: -
clone size: -
CDR3 protein: CASGRGLLDSYEQYF
CDR3 DNA: TGTGCCAGCGGACGAGGACTGCTAGACTCCTACGAGCAGTACTTC

V gene: TRBV5-1
J gene: TRBJ2-1
D gene: TRBD2
clone size: -
CDR3 protein: CASSLTHHAGEYNEQFF
CDR3 DNA: TGCGCCAGCAGCCTAACACACCACGCGGGGGAGTACAATGAGCAGTTCTTC

V gene: TRBV6-5
J gene: TRBJ1-4
D gene: TRBD1
clone size: -
CDR3 protein: CASSYAGGYEKLFF
CDR3 DNA: TGTGCCAGCAGTTACGCAGGGGGTTATGAAAAACTGTTTTTT

V gene: TRBV19
J gene: TRBJ1-2
D gene: TRBD1
clone size: -
CDR3 protein: CASQKTGGAGYGYTF
CDR3 DNA: TGTGCCAGCCAAAAGACAGGGGGCGCGGGCTATGGCTACACCTTC

V gene: TRBV18
J gene: TRBJ2-1
D gene: TRBD2
clone size: -
CDR3 protein: CASSLGTSGDNEQFF
CDR3 DNA: TGTGCCAGCTCACTAGGGACTAGCGGGGACAATGAGCAGTTCTTC

V gene: TRBV15
J gene: TRBJ1-5
D gene: TRBD1
clone size: -
CDR3 protein: CATSRDRTGPNQPQHF
CDR3 DNA: TGTGCCACCAGCAGAGATCGGACAGGGCCCAATCAGCCCCAGCATTTT

V gene: TRBV20-1
J gene: TRBJ1-2
D gene: -
clone size: -
CDR3 protein: CSASDVTNYGYTF
CDR3 DNA: TGCAGTGCTAGTGACGTCACCAACTATGGCTACACCTTC

V gene: TRBV7-9
J gene: TRBJ2-3
D gene: TRBD2
clone size: -
CDR3 protein: CASSTVGGGTDTQYF
CDR3 DNA: TGTGCCAGCAGCACTGTCGGGGGGGGCACAGATACGCAGTATTTT